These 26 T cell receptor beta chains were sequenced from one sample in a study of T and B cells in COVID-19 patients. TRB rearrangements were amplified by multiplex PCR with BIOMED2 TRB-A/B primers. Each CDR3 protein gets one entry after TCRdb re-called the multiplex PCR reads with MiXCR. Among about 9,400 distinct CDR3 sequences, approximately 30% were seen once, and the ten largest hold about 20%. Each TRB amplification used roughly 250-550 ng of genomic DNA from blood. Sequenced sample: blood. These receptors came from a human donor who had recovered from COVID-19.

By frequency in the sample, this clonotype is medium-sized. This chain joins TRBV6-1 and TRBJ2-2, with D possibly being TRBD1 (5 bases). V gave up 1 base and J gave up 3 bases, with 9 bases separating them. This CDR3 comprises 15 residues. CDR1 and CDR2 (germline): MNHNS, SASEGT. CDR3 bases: TGTGCCAGCAGTGAAGGACAGCCCGACACCGGGGAGCTGTTTTTT. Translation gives CASSEGQPDTGELFF.

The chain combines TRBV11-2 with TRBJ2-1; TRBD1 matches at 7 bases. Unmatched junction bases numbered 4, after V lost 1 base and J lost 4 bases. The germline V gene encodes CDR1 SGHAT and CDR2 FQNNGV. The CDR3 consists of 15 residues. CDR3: CASSLVGQEYNEQFF. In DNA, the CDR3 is TGTGCCAGCAGCTTAGTTGGACAGGAGTACAATGAGCAGTTCTTC.

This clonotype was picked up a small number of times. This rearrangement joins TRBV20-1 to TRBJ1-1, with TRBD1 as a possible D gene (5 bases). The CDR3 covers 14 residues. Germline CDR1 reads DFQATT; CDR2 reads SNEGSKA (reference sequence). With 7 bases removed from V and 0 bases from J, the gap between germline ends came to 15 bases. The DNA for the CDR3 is TGCAGTGTTACGCGGGGACTTCTGAACACTGAAGCTTTCTTT. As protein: CSVTRGLLNTEAFF.

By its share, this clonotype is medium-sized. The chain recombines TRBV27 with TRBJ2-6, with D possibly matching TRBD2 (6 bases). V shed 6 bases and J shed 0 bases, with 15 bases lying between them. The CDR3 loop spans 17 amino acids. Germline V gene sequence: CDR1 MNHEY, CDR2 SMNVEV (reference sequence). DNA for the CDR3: TGTGCCAGCAGCCCAGGACGGGGGAGCTCTGGGGCCAACGTCCTGACTTTC. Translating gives CASSPGRGSSGANVLTF.

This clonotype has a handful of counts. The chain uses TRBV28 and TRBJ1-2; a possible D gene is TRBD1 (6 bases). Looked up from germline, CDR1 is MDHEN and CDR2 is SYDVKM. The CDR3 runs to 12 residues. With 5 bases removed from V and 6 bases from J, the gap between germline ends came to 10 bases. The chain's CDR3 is CASSTQGHGYTF. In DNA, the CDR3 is TGTGCCAGCAGTACACAGGGACATGGCTACACCTTC.

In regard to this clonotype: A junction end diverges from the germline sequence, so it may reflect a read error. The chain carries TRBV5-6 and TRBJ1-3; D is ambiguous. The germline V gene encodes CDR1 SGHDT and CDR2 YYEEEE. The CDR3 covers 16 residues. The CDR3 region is CASSLDESRSGNTIYF. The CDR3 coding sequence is TGCGCCAGCAGCTTGGACGAGTCCCGCTCTGGAAACACCATATATTTT.

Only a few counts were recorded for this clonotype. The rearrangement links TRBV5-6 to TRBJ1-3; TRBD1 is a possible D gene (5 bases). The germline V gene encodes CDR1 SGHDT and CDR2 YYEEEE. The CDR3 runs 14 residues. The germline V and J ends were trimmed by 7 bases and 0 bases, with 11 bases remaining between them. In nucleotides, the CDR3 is TGTGCCAGCGAGGGACTCCTCTCTGGAAACACCATATATTTT. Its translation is CASEGLLSGNTIYF.

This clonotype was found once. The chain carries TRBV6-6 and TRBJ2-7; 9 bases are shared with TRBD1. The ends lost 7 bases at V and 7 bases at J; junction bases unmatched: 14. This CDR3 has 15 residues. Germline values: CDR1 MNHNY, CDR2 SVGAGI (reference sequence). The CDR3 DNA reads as TGTGCCAGCAACCCAAGGCGGACAGGGGCCAATGAGCAGTACTTC. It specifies CASNPRRTGANEQYF.

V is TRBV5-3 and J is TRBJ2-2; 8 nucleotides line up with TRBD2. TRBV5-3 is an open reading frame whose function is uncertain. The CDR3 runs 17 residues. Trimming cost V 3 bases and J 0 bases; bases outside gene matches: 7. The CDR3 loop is CARSSLDGGANTGELFF. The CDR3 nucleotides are TGTGCCAGAAGCTCTTTGGACGGGGGGGCGAACACCGGGGAGCTGTTTTTT.

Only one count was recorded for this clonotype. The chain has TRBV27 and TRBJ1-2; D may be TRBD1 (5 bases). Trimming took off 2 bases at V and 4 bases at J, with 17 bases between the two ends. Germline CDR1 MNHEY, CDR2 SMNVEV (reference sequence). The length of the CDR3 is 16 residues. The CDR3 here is CASSLRGAGIPYGYTF. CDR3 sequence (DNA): TGTGCCAGCAGTTTAAGGGGCGCGGGGATCCCCTATGGCTACACCTTC.

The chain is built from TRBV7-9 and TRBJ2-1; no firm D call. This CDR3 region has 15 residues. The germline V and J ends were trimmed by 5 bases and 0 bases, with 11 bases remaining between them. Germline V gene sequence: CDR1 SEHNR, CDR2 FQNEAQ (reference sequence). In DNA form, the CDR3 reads TGTGCCAGCAGCCCTCTCGCCAGCTCCTACAATGAGCAGTTCTTC. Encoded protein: CASSPLASSYNEQFF.

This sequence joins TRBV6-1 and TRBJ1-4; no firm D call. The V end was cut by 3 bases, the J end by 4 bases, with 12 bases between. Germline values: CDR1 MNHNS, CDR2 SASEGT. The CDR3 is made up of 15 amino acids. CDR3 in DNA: TGTGCCAGCAGTGAGAAGTGGGTCCTTAATGAAAAACTGTTTTTT. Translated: CASSEKWVLNEKLFF.

The CDR3, as DNA: TGTGCCAGCAGCTTTACAGGGTTAGAGACCCAGTACTTC. Its translation is CASSFTGLETQYF. The chain couples TRBV7-2 to TRBJ2-5; weak D call: TRBD1 (6 bases). The CDR3 extends over 13 amino acids. V shed 3 bases and J shed 4 bases, with 9 bases lying between them. Looked up from germline, CDR1 is SGHTA and CDR2 is FQGNSA.

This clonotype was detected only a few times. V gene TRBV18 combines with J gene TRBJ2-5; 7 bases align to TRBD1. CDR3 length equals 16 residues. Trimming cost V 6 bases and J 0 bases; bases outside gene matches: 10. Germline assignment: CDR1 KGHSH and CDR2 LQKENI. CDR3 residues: CASSPRQGPYQETQYF. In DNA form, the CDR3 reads TGTGCCAGCTCGCCCCGACAGGGCCCGTACCAAGAGACCCAGTACTTC.

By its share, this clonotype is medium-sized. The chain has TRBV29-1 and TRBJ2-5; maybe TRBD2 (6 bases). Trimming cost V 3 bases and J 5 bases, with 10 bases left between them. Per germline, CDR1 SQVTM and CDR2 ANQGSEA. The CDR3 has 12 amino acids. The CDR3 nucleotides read TGCAGCGTTGATGGAGGGGCGGAGACCCAGTACTTC. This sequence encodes CSVDGGAETQYF.

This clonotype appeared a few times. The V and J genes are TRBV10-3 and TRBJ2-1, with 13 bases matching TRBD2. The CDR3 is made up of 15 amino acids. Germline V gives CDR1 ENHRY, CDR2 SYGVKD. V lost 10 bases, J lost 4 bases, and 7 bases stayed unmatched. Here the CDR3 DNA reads TGTGCCACCCGGACTAGCGGGGGAGATTACAATGAGCAGTTCTTC. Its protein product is CATRTSGGDYNEQFF.

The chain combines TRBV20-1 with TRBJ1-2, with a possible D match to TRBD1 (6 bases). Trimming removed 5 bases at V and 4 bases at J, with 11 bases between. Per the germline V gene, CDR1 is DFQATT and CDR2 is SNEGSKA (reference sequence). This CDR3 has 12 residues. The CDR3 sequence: CSAEGVTYGYTF. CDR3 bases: TGCAGTGCTGAGGGGGTTACCTATGGCTACACCTTC.

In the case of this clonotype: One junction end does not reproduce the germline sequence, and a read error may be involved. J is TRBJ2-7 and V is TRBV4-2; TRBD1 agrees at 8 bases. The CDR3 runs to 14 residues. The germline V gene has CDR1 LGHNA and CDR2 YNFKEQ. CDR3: CASSPLTGAYEQYF. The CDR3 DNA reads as TGCGCCAGCAGCCCACTGACAGGGGCCTACGAGCAGTACTTC.

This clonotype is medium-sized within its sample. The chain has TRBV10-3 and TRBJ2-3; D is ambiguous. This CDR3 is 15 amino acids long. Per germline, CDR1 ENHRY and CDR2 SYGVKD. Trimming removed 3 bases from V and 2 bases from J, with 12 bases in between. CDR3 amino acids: CAISDVGSNTDTQYF. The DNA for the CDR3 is TGTGCCATCAGTGATGTGGGGTCCAACACAGATACGCAGTATTTT.

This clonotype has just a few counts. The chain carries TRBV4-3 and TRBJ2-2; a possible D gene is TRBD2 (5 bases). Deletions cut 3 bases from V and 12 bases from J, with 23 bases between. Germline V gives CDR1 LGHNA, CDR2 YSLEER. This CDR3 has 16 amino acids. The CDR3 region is CASSQIGLAAQGKLFF. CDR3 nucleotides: TGCGCCAGCAGCCAGATAGGGCTAGCCGCCCAAGGAAAGCTGTTTTTT.

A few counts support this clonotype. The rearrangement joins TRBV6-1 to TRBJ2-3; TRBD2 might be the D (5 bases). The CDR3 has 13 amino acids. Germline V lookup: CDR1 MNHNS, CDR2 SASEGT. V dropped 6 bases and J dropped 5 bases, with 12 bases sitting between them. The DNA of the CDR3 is TGTGCCAGCAGAGCCGGGGTACGAGATACGCAGTATTTT. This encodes CASRAGVRDTQYF.

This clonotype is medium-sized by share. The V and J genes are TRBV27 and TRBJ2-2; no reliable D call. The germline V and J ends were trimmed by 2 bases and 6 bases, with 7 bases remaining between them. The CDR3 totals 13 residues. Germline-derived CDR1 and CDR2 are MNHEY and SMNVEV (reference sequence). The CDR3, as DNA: TGTGCCAGCAGTTTAAACCTGGCCGGGGAGCTGTTTTTT. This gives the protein CASSLNLAGELFF.

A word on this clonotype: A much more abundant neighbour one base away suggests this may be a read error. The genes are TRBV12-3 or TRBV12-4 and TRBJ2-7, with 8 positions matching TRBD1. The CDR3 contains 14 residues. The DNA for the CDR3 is TGTGACAGCAGTTACTCAGGGGGCATCGACGAGCAGTACTTC. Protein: CDSSYSGGIDEQYF.

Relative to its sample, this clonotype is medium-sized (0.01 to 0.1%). DNA for the CDR3: TGTGCCAGCAGCTCCCAGACAGGGGGCACCCGAAAAAACATTCAGTACTTC. Amino acids: CASSSQTGGTRKNIQYF. The chain links TRBV5-6 to TRBJ2-4, with 10 bases that match TRBD1. The V segment lost 3 bases and the J segment 4 bases; nucleotides outside the gene matches: 10. CDR3 length: 17 residues. The V gene's germline CDR1 is SGHDT and CDR2 YYEEEE.

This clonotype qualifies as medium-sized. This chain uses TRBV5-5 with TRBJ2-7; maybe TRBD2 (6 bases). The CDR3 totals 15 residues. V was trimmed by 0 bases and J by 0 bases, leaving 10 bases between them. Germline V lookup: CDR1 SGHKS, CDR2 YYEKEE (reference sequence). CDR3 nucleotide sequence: TGTGCCAGCAGCTTGGTTAGCGGAATCTCCTACGAGCAGTACTTC. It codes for CASSLVSGISYEQYF. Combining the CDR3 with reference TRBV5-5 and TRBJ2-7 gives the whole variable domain DAGVTQSPTHLIKTRGQQVTLRCSPISGHKSVSWYQQVLGQGPQFIFQYYEKEERGRGNFPDRFSARQFPNYSSELNVNALLLGDSALYLCASSLVSGISYEQYFGPGTRLTVT.

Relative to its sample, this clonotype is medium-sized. The CDR3 nucleotides read TGCAGCGTTGCTACACTTACAGATACGCAGTATTTT. Translation gives CSVATLTDTQYF. The chain employs TRBV29-1 and TRBJ2-3; D not certain. This CDR3 spans 12 amino acids. Deletions cut 4 bases from V and 3 bases from J, with 8 bases between. The germline V gene has CDR1 SQVTM and CDR2 ANQGSEA.